Listed here is a single T cell receptor (beta chain). Antigen: not known. This entry comes from a study of post-analysis software for immune sequencing data. Study conclusions and caveats: Significantly decreased normalized Chao1 diversity was recorded for multiple sclerosis patients relative to controls. Controls showed lower frequencies than patients for five TRBV segments, and TRBV5-6, TRBV5-1 and TRBV20-1 were among these. F measure grouped same-batch samples tightly together.

TCR beta cDNA libraries had unique molecular identifiers. Via MiXCR, TCRdb re-called the PCR reads, giving one row per CDR3 protein. The table has about 770,000 distinct CDR3 sequences, 46% seen once. CDR3 length equals 15 residues. With 0 bases removed from V and 1 base from J, the gap between germline ends came to 9 bases. Germline lookup yields CDR1 LGHNA and CDR2 YNFKEQ. Sequenced: blood. J is TRBJ2-5 and V is TRBV4-2; D remains unclear. The receptor was isolated from a girl under 18 with multiple sclerosis. The CDR3 region has the DNA TGTGCCAGCAGCCAAGAGGGTGGTTTCCAAGAGACCCAGTACTTC. Translating gives CASSQEGGFQETQYF.